Following are 14 T cell receptor beta chains from one sample sequenced in a study of T cell repertoires in cytomegalovirus infection. TCRdb used MiXCR to reprocess the reads, holding one entry per CDR3 protein. The sample includes 350,000 to 500,000 distinct CDR3 sequences, roughly a third of them seen just once. The material sequenced was PBMCs. Source of these receptors: a human donor in good health (CMV status not recorded). Some clones in this sample may be carry-over from other donors' samples.

V gene TRBV5-4 combines with J gene TRBJ2-7; 10 nucleotides agree with TRBD2. CDR3 size: 14 residues. The germline gives CDR1 SGHNT, CDR2 YYREEE (reference sequence). The ends lost 5 bases at V and 4 bases at J; junction bases unmatched: 6. The CDR3 spells CASRPGTSAYEQYF. The DNA of the CDR3 is TGTGCCAGCAGACCCGGGACTAGCGCTTACGAGCAGTACTTC.

This clonotype was counted only a few times. The chain has TRBV4-1 and TRBJ2-7, with D hard to call. The germline V and J ends were trimmed by 4 bases and 1 base, with 11 bases remaining between them. There are 14 residues in the CDR3. Germline V gives CDR1 MGHRA, CDR2 YSYEKL. CDR3 DNA: TGCGCCAGCAGCCCGATCGGCAGTTCCTACGAGCAGTACTTC. Translated, it gives CASSPIGSSYEQYF.

The chain uses TRBV6-5 and TRBJ1-6; D uncertain. Germline V gene lookup returns CDR1 MNHEY and CDR2 SVGAGI. The CDR3 covers 15 residues. V lost 6 bases to trimming and J lost 7 bases, with 16 bases between them. Written as DNA, the CDR3 is TGTGCCAGCAGGGAGTTGTGGTCGGGGAATTCACCCCTCCACTTT. It encodes CASRELWSGNSPLHF.

V and J are TRBV4-3 and TRBJ2-2; the match to TRBD2 covers 7 bases. The V and J ends lost 5 bases and 2 bases, in that order; junction bases with no gene match: 11. The CDR3 covers 17 residues. Germline values: CDR1 LGHNA, CDR2 YSLEER. CDR3 DNA: TGCGCCAGCAGCACTCCCCCGGCGGGGGTTAACACCGGGGAGCTGTTTTTT. It translates to CASSTPPAGVNTGELFF.

This clonotype has ten or more counts. V is TRBV19 and J is TRBJ2-7; TRBD1 matches at 10 bases. The CDR3 length is 13 residues. The germline V gene has CDR1 LNHDA and CDR2 SQIVND (reference sequence). V was clipped by 7 bases and J by 2 bases; unmatched bases: 2. CDR3 sequence reads: CASKGTGAYEQYF. As DNA, the CDR3 is TGTGCCAGTAAAGGGACAGGGGCCTACGAGCAGTACTTC.

This clonotype is a singleton in its sample. The chain joins TRBV4-3 to TRBJ2-7; 7 bases are shared with TRBD2. The CDR3 runs to 15 residues. Per germline, CDR1 LGHNA and CDR2 YSLEER. Unmatched junction bases numbered 15, after V lost 7 bases and J lost 6 bases. CDR3 sequence reads: CASNDGGGDLVEQYF. CDR3 bases: TGCGCCAGCAACGACGGGGGAGGGGACTTGGTCGAGCAGTACTTC.

This clonotype was observed many times. The gene calls are TRBV6-1 and TRBJ1-1; 8 bases match TRBD1. From germline, CDR1 is MNHNS and CDR2 SASEGT. The trim removed 7 bases at V and 1 base at J, leaving 5 bases unmatched. This CDR3 spans 14 amino acids. CDR3 sequence: CASTPGTGNTEAFF. The CDR3 region has the DNA TGTGCCAGCACCCCCGGGACAGGGAACACTGAAGCTTTCTTT.

There are a few counts of this clonotype. The V and J genes are TRBV6-5 and TRBJ1-1; no definite D call. The CDR3 sequence is 12 residues long. Germline V CDR1 and CDR2: MNHEY, SVGAGI. V was cut by 6 bases and J by 7 bases, with 12 bases left in between. This CDR3 is CASRGDGLEAFF. CDR3 coding DNA: TGTGCCAGCAGGGGCGACGGACTTGAAGCTTTCTTT.

This clonotype was counted between two and nine times. The CDR3 spells CASSSWRTSVMTDTQYF. The CDR3 DNA reads TGTGCCAGCAGTAGCTGGAGGACTAGCGTAATGACAGATACGCAGTATTTT. The chain has TRBV12-3 or TRBV12-4 and TRBJ2-3, with 9 bases aligning to TRBD2. The CDR3 has 17 amino acids. Trimming cost V 5 bases and J 3 bases; bases outside gene matches: 12.

In this sample, this clonotype turned up a few times. J is TRBJ1-1 and V is TRBV6-2 or TRBV6-3, with D possibly being TRBD1 (6 bases). CDR3 length: 13 amino acids. Germline CDR1 is MNHEY and CDR2 is SVGEGT. Trimming cost V 4 bases and J 8 bases, with 14 bases left between them. The CDR3 loop is CASSFRGGLEAFF. The CDR3 DNA is TGTGCCAGCAGTTTTCGGGGGGGCCTCGAAGCTTTCTTT.

Notes on this clonotype: This may come from a read error, since a much larger clone is one base off. The chain's CDR3 is CASRPSRDRSKVQHF. Written as DNA, the CDR3 is TGTGCCAGCAGGCCATCAAGGGACAGAAGCAAGGTCCAGCATTTT. The genes are TRBV6-1 and TRBJ1-5; the match to TRBD1 covers 7 bases. The germline V gene encodes CDR1 MNHNS and CDR2 SASEGT. Trimming at V came to 6 bases and at J to 12 bases, leaving 17 bases not matched to a gene. The CDR3 runs 15 residues.

This clonotype showed up many times. The chain employs TRBV10-3 and TRBJ2-5, with a weak D call TRBD2 (7 bases). Per the germline V gene, CDR1 is ENHRY and CDR2 is SYGVKD. V gave up 0 bases and J gave up 5 bases, with 13 bases separating them. CDR3 length equals 15 residues. In DNA form, the CDR3 reads TGTGCCATCAGTGAGTCGGGGGGGGGCGCGGAGACCCAGTACTTC. It translates to CAISESGGGAETQYF.

As for this clonotype: An end of the junction does not agree with germline; a read error may underlie this. The chain employs TRBV7-6 and TRBJ1-2; D is perhaps TRBD1 (5 bases). CDR3 length: 15 residues. Per germline, CDR1 SGHVS and CDR2 FNYEAQ. The CDR3 coding sequence is TGTGTCAGCAGCCCGGGGGGGGTCTCCTCCAGTGGCTACACCTTC. Its translation is CVSSPGGVSSSGYTF.

The rearrangement joins TRBV18 to TRBJ2-2, with TRBD1 identical over 7 bases. Per the germline V gene, CDR1 is KGHSH and CDR2 is LQKENI. The CDR3 is made up of 16 amino acids. V was clipped by 0 bases and J by 2 bases; unmatched bases: 3. For the CDR3, the DNA is TGTGCCAGCTCACCACCCGGGACAGTCAACACCGGGGAGCTGTTTTTT. Protein: CASSPPGTVNTGELFF.